One sample yielded the 11 T cell receptor beta chains listed below, sequenced in a study of CD8+ T cells in alopecia areata (dated by TCRdb to the late 2010s). The time point label for this specimen denotes: roughly 24 weeks on oral tofacitinib. In light of the paper, this sample's treatment or condition label describes: oral pan-JAK inhibitor, 5-10 mg twice daily. The method was the immunoSEQ multiplex PCR assay. For TCR sequencing, RNA was extracted from every sample and reverse transcribed into cDNA to serve as template. TCRdb holds this immuneACCESS table with in-frame rearrangements only. Some clones are missing; in checked studies, unresolved V genes explain under half, and the rest has no known cause. The sample records hundreds of thousands of clones, roughly 64% of which are singletons. Under 2% of the sample is held by the ten biggest clonotypes. The specimen was CD4+ T cells sorted from blood, collected at week 24, from a patient treated with tofacitinib. These TCRs come from a human donor with alopecia areata.

The chain uses TRBV5-6 and TRBJ2-5; D assignment may be TRBD1 or TRBD2 (5 bases each). Germline V gene lookup returns CDR1 SGHDT and CDR2 YYEEEE. Trimming removed 2 bases at V and 4 bases at J, with 9 bases between. CDR3 size: 13 residues. CDR3 nucleotide sequence: TGTGCCAGCAGCTTTGGGACCAGAGAGACCCAGTACTTC. It specifies CASSFGTRETQYF. The full variable domain, rest sourced from reference TRBV5-6 and TRBJ2-5, is DAGVTQSPTHLIKTRGQQVTLRCSPKSGHDTVSWYQQALGQGPQFIFQYYEEEERQRGNFPDRFSGHQFPNYSSELNVNALLLGDSALYLCASSFGTRETQYFGPGTRLLVL.

This clone was picked up a small number of times. The V call is TRBV29-1, the J call TRBJ2-5; TRBD2 agrees at 14 bases. The V segment lost 8 bases and the J segment 5 bases; nucleotides outside the gene matches: 4. The CDR3 has 13 residues. Per the germline V gene, CDR1 is SQVTM and CDR2 is ANQGSEA. The CDR3 bases are TGCAGCTGGACTAGCGGGGGGTTGGAGACCCAGTACTTC. Protein sequence: CSWTSGGLETQYF.

This clone was seen a few times. V and J are TRBV29-1 and TRBJ1-2; D uncertain. From germline, CDR1 is SQVTM and CDR2 ANQGSEA. The V gene lost 7 bases and the J gene lost 7 bases, with 13 bases spanning the gap. This CDR3 region has 11 residues. For the CDR3, the DNA is TGCAGCGGCTGGACCGTGGGTGGCTACACCTTC. It encodes CSGWTVGGYTF.

V gene TRBV15 combines with J gene TRBJ2-1; 9 nucleotides agree with TRBD1. CDR3 length: 15 amino acids. The germline CDR1 and CDR2 sequences are LNHNV and YYDKDF (reference sequence). With 5 bases clipped from V and 7 bases from J, the junction kept 9 bases outside the gene matches. The CDR3 region is CATSAVDRGRNEQFF. In DNA form, the CDR3 reads TGTGCCACCAGCGCCGTTGACAGGGGGAGGAATGAGCAGTTCTTC.

CDR3 DNA sequence: TGTGCCAGCAGCCCCCGACATCCGCCTAACTATGGCTACACCTTC. This codes for CASSPRHPPNYGYTF. This chain uses TRBV7-9 with TRBJ1-2, with D uncertain. Germline CDR1 reads SEHNR; CDR2 reads FQNEAQ (reference sequence). The CDR3 totals 15 residues. V lost 5 bases to trimming and J lost 0 bases, with 13 bases between them.

V gene TRBV5-6 combines with J gene TRBJ2-1; D not resolved. V was shortened by 1 base and J by 6 bases, with 11 bases between the two germline ends. CDR1 is SGHDT, CDR2 YYEEEE, per germline. The CDR3 contains 14 residues. The CDR3 DNA reads as TGTGCCAGCAGCTTGCTCAGTCTAGGCAATGAGCAGTTCTTC. Protein: CASSLLSLGNEQFF.

J is TRBJ1-1 and V is TRBV5-4; D call uncertain. Trimming shortened V by 0 bases and J by 0 bases, and 9 bases separated the two germline ends. The CDR3 runs 15 residues. Germline assignment: CDR1 SGHNT and CDR2 YYREEE (reference sequence). CDR3: CASSLAGGMNTEAFF. CDR3 nucleotides: TGTGCCAGCAGCTTGGCCGGAGGGATGAACACTGAAGCTTTCTTT.

There are a few counts of this clone. This chain connects TRBV20-1 to TRBJ2-5; D is possibly TRBD2 (6 bases). There are 11 residues in the CDR3. Per germline, CDR1 DFQATT and CDR2 SNEGSKA (reference sequence). V was shortened by 6 bases and J by 7 bases, with 12 bases between the two germline ends. The CDR3 DNA is TGCAGTGCGCGGGACGTCGTGACCCAGTACTTC. It yields the protein CSARDVVTQYF.

This clone was seen more than once but under ten times. This chain links TRBV6-5 with TRBJ1-6, with no clear D. Germline V lookup: CDR1 MNHEY, CDR2 SVGAGI. Trimming took 2 bases from V and 8 from J, leaving 13 bases between them. The CDR3 is 15 residues long. The DNA of the CDR3 is TGTGCCAGCAGTTACCGCCTTGTGGGTCATTCACCCCTCCACTTT. Translated: CASSYRLVGHSPLHF.

The rearrangement joins TRBV4-1 to TRBJ1-2; 7 nucleotides align to TRBD1. After removal of 1 base from V and 8 bases from J, the junction contained 16 bases not matched to a gene. This CDR3 spans 17 amino acids. CDR1 is MGHRA, CDR2 YSYEKL, per germline. The CDR3 here is CASSQGRGDRTFEGYTF. The CDR3 nucleotides are TGCGCCAGCAGCCAAGGGAGGGGGGACAGAACATTCGAGGGCTACACCTTC.

V is TRBV29-1 and J is TRBJ2-3; D gene uncertain. The V and J ends lost 7 bases and 2 bases respectively, with 10 bases between them. The germline CDR1 and CDR2 sequences are SQVTM and ANQGSEA. CDR3 length: 12 amino acids. This CDR3 is CSAEGVTDTQYF. In DNA form, the CDR3 reads TGCAGCGCGGAAGGAGTCACAGATACGCAGTATTTT.